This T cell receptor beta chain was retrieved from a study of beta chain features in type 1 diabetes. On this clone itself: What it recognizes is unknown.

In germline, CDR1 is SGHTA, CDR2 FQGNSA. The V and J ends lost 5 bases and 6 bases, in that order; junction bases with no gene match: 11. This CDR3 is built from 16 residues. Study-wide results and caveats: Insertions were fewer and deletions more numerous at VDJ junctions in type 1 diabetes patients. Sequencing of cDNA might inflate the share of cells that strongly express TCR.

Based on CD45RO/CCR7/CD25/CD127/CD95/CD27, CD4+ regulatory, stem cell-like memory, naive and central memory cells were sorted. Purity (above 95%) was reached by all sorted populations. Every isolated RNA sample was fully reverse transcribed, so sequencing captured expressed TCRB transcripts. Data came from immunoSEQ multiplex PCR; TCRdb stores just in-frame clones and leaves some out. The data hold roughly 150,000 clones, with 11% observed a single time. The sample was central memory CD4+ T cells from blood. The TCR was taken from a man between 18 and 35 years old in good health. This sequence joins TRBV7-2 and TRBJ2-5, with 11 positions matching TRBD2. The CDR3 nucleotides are TGTGCCAGCAGCCCCGGGACTAGCGGTGGAACCCAGACCCAGTACTTC. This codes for CASSPGTSGGTQTQYF.